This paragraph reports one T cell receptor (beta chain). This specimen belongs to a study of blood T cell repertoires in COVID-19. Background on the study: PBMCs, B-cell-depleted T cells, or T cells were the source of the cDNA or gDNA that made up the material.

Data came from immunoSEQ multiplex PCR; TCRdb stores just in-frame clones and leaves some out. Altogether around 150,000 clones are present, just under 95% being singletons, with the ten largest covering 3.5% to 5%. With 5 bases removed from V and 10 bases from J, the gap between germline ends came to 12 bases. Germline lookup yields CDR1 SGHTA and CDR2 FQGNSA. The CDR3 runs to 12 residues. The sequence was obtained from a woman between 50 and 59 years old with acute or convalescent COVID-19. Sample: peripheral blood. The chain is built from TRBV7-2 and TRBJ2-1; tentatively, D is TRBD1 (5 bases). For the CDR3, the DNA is TGTGCCAGCAGCCCACCGCCAGGGGAGCAGTTCTTC. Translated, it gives CASSPPPGEQFF. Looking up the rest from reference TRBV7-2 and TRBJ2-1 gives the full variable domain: GAGVSQSPSNKVTEKGKDVELRCDPISGHTALYWYRQSLGQGLEFLIYFQGNSAPDKSGLPSDRFSAERTGGSVSTLTIQRTQQEDSAVYLCASSPPPGEQFFGPGTRLTVL.